The clone carrying this T cell receptor beta chain was observed a few times. This CDR3 is built from 14 residues. Germline-derived CDR1 and CDR2 are MDHEN and SYDVKM. The V and J ends lost 5 bases and 6 bases respectively, with 13 bases between them. Clones were sequenced by immunoSEQ multiplex PCR, and TCRdb holds only the in-frame ones, with some missing. Of 140,000 to 150,000 clones listed, 60% to 80% were seen once; the top ten hold 8.6%. The data originate from a study of blood T cell repertoires in COVID-19. This chain links TRBV28 with TRBJ2-2; weak D call: TRBD1 (5 bases). This TCR derives from a man aged 45-65 years with active or convalescent COVID-19. The sample consisted of peripheral blood. The CDR3 spells CASSRGARAGELFF. DNA for the CDR3: TGTGCCAGCAGTCGCGGCGCCAGGGCCGGGGAGCTGTTTTTT.